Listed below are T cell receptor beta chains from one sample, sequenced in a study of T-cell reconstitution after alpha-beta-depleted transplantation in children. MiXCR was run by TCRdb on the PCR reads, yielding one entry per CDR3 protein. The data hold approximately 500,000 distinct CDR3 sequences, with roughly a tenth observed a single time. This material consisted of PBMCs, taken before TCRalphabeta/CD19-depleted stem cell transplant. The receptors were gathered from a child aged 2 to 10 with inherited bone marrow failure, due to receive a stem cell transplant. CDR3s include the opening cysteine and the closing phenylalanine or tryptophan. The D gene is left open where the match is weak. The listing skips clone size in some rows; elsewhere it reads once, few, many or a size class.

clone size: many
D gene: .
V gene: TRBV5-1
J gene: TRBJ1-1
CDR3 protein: CASREIQGPRNTEAFF
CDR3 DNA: TGCGCCAGCAGGGAAATTCAAGGACCGCGGAACACTGAAGCTTTCTTT

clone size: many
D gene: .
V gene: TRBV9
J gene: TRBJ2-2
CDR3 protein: CASSPLTGDGELFF
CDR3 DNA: TGTGCCAGCAGCCCGCTGACAGGCGACGGGGAGCTGTTTTTT

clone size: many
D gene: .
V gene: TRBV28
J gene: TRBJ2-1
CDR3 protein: CASSLWGVGNNEQFF
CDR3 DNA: TGTGCCAGCAGTTTATGGGGGGTCGGGAACAATGAGCAGTTCTTC

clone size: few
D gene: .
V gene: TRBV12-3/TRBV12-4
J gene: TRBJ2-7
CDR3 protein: CASSTWRDQGYEQYF
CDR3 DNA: TGTGCCAGCAGCACTTGGCGAGACCAGGGGTATGAGCAGTACTTC

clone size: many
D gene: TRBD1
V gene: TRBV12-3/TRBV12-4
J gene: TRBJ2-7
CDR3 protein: CASSLFPGQGYEQYF
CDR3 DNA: TGTGCCAGCAGTTTATTTCCGGGACAGGGCTACGAGCAGTACTTC

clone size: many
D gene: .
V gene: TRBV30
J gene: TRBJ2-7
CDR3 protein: CAWRSAGAQYF
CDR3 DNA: TGTGCCTGGAGGTCCGCCGGGGCCCAGTACTTC

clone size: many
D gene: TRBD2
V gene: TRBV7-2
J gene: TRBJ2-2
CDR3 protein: CASSLYVPGGGELFF
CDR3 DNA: TGTGCCAGCAGCTTATATGTCCCGGGAGGCGGGGAGCTGTTTTTT

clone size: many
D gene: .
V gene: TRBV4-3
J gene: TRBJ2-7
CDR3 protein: CASSQDRAGYEQYF
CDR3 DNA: TGCGCCAGCAGCCAAGATCGGGCAGGGTACGAGCAGTACTTC

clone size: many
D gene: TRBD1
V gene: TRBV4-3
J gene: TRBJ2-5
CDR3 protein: CASSQEGGQGGTQYF
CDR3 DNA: TGCGCCAGCAGCCAAGAAGGGGGACAGGGGGGGACCCAGTACTTC

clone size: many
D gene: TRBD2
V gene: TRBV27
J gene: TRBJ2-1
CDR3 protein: CASRTGTSLTYEQFF
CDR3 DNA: TGTGCCAGCAGGACCGGGACTAGTTTGACCTATGAGCAGTTCTTC

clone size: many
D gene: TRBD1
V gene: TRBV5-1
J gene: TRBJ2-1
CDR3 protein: CASSLPGQGAYNEQFF
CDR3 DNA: TGCGCCAGCAGCTTGCCTGGACAGGGAGCCTACAATGAGCAGTTCTTC

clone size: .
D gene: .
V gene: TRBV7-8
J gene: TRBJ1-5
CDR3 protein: CASSLADQPQHF
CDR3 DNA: TGTGCCAGCAGCTTAGCCGATCAGCCCCAGCATTTT

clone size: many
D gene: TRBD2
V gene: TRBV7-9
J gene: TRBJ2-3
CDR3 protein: CASSSYLGGIDTQYF
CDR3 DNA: TGTGCCAGCAGCTCCTATCTGGGGGGGATCGATACGCAGTATTTT

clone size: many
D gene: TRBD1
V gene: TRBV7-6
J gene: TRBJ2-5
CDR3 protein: CASSYQGGGETQYF
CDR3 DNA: TGTGCCAGCAGCTACCAAGGGGGCGGAGAGACCCAGTACTTC

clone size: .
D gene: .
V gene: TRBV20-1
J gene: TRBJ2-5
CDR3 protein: CSVSGGGRETQYF
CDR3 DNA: TGCAGTGTATCGGGAGGGGGCAGAGAGACCCAGTACTTC

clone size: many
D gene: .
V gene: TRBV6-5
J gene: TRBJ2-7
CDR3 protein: CASSYGQTYEQYF
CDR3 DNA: TGTGCCAGCAGTTACGGACAAACCTACGAGCAGTACTTC

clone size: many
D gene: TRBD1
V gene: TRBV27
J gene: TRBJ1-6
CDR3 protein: CASSPYGQGRGSPLHF
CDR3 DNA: TGTGCCAGCAGCCCTTATGGACAGGGGCGGGGTTCACCCCTCCACTTT

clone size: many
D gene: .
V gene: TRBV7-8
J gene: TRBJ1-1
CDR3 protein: CASSLTGDNTEAFF
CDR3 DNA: TGTGCCAGCAGCTTGACAGGAGATAACACTGAAGCTTTCTTT

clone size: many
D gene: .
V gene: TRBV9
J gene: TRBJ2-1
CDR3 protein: CASSPQDGVYNEQFF
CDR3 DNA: TGTGCCAGCAGCCCCCAAGACGGGGTCTACAATGAGCAGTTCTTC

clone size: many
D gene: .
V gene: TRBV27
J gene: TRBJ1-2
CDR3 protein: CASSLSQTRYNYGYTF
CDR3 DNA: TGTGCCAGCAGTTTAAGCCAGACCAGATATAACTATGGCTACACCTTC

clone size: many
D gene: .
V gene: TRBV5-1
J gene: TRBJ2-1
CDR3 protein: CASSEGHNEQFF
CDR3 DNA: TGCGCCAGCAGCGAGGGCCATAATGAGCAGTTCTTC

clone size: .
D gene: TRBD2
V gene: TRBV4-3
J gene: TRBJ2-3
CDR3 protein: CASSQSPRLAGDTQYF
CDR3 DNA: TGCGCCAGCAGCCAGAGTCCGCGGCTAGCGGGAGATACGCAGTATTTT

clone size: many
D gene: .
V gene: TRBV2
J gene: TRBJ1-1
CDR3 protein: CASTVAGPRNTEAFF
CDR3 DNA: TGTGCCAGCACGGTGGCGGGACCGAGGAACACTGAAGCTTTCTTT

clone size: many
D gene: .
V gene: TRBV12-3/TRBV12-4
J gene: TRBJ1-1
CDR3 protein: CASSLSWGTNTEAFF
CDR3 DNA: TGTGCCAGCAGTTTATCTTGGGGTACGAACACTGAAGCTTTCTTT

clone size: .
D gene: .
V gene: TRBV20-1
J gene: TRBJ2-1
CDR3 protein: CSARDPRGGAYNEQFF
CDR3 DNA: TGCAGTGCTAGAGACCCAAGGGGAGGCGCCTACAATGAGCAGTTCTTC

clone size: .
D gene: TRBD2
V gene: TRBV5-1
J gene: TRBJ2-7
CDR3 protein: CASSLLAGNAYEQYF
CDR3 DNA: TGCGCCAGCAGCTTGTTAGCGGGGAACGCCTACGAGCAGTACTTC

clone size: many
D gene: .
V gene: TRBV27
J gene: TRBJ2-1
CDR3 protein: CASSLGHFNEQFF
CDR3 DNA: TGTGCCAGCAGTTTGGGACACTTCAATGAGCAGTTCTTC

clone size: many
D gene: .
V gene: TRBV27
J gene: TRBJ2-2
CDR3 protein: CASSLPEEGGELFF
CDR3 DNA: TGTGCCAGCAGTTTACCGGAGGAAGGCGGGGAGCTGTTTTTT

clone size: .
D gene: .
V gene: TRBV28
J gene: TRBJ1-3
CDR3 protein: CASRPVGGSAGNTIYF
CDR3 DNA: TGTGCCAGCAGACCAGTGGGGGGGTCAGCTGGAAACACCATATATTTT

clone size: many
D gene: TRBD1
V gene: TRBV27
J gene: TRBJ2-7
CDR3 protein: CASSFTGGASEQYF
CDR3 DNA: TGTGCCAGCAGTTTCACAGGGGGCGCGTCCGAGCAGTACTTC

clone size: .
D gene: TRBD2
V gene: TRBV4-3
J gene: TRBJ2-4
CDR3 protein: CASSQVASGRQNIQYF
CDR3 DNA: TGCGCCAGCAGCCAAGTCGCTAGCGGGAGGCAAAACATTCAGTACTTC

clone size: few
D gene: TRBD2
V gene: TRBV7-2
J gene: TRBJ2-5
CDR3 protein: CASSPWGGKETQYF
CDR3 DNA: TGTGCCAGCAGCCCTTGGGGGGGGAAAGAGACCCAGTACTTC

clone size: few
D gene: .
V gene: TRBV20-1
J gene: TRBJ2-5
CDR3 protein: CSVTSRQETQYF
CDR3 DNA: TGCAGTGTTACCTCGCGCCAAGAGACCCAGTACTTC

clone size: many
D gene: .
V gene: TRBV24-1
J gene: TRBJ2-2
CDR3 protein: CATSDLPGGAGELFF
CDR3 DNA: TGTGCCACCAGTGATTTGCCAGGCGGGGCCGGGGAGCTGTTTTTT

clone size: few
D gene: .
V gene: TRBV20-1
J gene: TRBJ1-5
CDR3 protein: CSARQLNQPQHF
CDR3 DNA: TGCAGTGCTAGACAGCTCAATCAGCCCCAGCATTTT

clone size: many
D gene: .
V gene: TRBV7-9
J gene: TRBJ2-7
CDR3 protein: CASSRGDRPIYEQYF
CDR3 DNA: TGTGCCAGCAGCCGGGGAGACAGGCCGATCTACGAGCAGTACTTC

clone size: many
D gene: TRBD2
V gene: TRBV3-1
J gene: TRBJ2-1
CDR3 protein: CASSQALLREVPNEQFF
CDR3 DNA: TGTGCCAGCAGCCAAGCCCTTTTGCGGGAGGTCCCCAATGAGCAGTTCTTC

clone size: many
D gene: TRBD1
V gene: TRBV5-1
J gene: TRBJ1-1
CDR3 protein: CASSLVGGPSEAFF
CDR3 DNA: TGCGCCAGCAGCTTGGTAGGGGGCCCCTCTGAAGCTTTCTTT

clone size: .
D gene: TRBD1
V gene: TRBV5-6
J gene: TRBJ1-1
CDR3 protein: CASSLAPRQGEAFF
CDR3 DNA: TGTGCCAGCAGCTTGGCCCCCAGGCAGGGGGAGGCTTTCTTT

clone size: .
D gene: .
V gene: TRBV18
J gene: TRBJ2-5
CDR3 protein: CASSPSREETQYF
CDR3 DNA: TGTGCCAGCTCACCATCTCGGGAAGAGACCCAGTACTTC

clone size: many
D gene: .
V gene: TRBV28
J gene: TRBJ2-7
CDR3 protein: CASSLGGNSYEQYF
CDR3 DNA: TGTGCCAGCAGTTTAGGCGGGAACTCCTACGAGCAGTACTTC

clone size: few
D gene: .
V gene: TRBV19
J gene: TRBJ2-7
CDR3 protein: CASSPNRSPSYEQYF
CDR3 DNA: TGTGCCAGTAGCCCGAACAGATCTCCTTCCTACGAGCAGTACTTC

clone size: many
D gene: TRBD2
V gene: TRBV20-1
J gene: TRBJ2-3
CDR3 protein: CSARDLASGSTDTQYF
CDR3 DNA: TGCAGTGCTAGAGATTTGGCTAGCGGGAGCACAGATACGCAGTATTTT

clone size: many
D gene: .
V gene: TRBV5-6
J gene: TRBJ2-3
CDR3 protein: CASSREGSDTQYF
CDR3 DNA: TGTGCCAGCAGCCGCGAGGGGTCAGATACGCAGTATTTT

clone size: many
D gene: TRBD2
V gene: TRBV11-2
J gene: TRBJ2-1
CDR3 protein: CASSLVGGRAHEQFF
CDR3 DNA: TGTGCCAGCAGCTTAGTTGGGGGGAGGGCCCATGAGCAGTTCTTC

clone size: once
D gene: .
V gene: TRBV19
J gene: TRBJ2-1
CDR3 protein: CASSPKATRPYNEQFF
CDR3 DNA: TGTGCCAGTAGTCCCAAGGCCACTAGACCCTACAATGAGCAGTTCTTC

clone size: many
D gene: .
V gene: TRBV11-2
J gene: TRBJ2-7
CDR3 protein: CASSLVGPGYEQYF
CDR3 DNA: TGTGCCAGCAGCTTAGTTGGCCCGGGCTACGAGCAGTACTTC

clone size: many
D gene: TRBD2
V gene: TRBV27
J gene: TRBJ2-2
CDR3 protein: CASSWGLAIGELFF
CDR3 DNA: TGTGCCAGCAGTTGGGGACTAGCGATCGGGGAGCTGTTTTTT

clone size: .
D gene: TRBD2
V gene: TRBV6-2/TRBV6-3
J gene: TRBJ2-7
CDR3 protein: CASSYSTSGRVYEQYF
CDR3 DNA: TGTGCCAGCAGTTACTCGACTAGCGGGAGAGTCTACGAGCAGTACTTC

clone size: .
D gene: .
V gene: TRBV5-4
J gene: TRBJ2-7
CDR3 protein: CASSPGPMGSYEQYF
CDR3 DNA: TGTGCCAGCAGCCCTGGACCGATGGGGTCTTACGAGCAGTACTTC